Included here is one T cell receptor beta chain sequence, with context. This sample includes further DNA sequences coding for the same CDR3. The protocol was immunoSEQ multiplex PCR, while the TCRdb copy is restricted to in-frame clones and leaves out a portion. Here the sample spans nearly 45,000 clones, approximately 96% being singletons. The data originate from a study of T cell changes during pregnancy in multiple sclerosis. The V segment lost 4 bases and the J segment 1 base; nucleotides outside the gene matches: 4. The CDR3 is 14 amino acids. Germline CDR1 reads SGHTA; CDR2 reads FQGNSA. The chain is built from TRBV7-2 and TRBJ2-7; 7 bases match TRBD2. The specimen comprised peripheral blood, sampled in the second trimester of pregnancy. The TCR sequence derives from a female donor with multiple sclerosis, enrolled in a pregnancy study. CDR3 residues: CASSSSGSSYEQYF. CDR3 DNA sequence: TGTGCCAGCAGCTCTAGCGGATCGTCCTACGAGCAGTACTTC. The whole variable domain, filled in from reference TRBV7-2 and TRBJ2-7, reads GAGVSQSPSNKVTEKGKDVELRCDPISGHTALYWYRQSLGQGLEFLIYFQGNSAPDKSGLPSDRFSAERTGGSVSTLTIQRTQQEDSAVYLCASSSSGSSYEQYFGPGTRLTVT.